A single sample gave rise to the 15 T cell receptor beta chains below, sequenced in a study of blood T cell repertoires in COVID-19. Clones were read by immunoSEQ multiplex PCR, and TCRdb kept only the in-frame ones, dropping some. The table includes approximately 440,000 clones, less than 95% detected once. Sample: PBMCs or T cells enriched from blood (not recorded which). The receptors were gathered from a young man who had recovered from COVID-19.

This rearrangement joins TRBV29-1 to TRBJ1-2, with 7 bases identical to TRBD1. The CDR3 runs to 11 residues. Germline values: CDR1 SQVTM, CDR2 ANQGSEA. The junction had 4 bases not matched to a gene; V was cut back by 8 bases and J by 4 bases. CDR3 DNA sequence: TGCAGCTCCGGGACAGCCTATGGCTACACCTTC. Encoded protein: CSSGTAYGYTF.

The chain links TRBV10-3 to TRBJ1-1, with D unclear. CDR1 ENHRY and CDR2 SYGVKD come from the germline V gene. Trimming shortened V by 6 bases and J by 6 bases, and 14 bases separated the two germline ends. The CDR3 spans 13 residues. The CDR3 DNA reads TGTGCCATCAGACACGAATCCTTCCCTGAAGCTTTCTTT. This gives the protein CAIRHESFPEAFF.

The CDR3 DNA is TGTGCCAGCAGCGTAGGAATCGGGGGTAAGAACACTGAAGCTTTCTTT. As protein: CASSVGIGGKNTEAFF. V usage is TRBV9 and J usage is TRBJ1-1; maybe TRBD1 (5 bases). The V gene's germline CDR1 is SGDLS and CDR2 YYNGEE. This CDR3 is built from 16 residues. Trimming left V 0 bases short and J 1 base short, with 13 bases between.

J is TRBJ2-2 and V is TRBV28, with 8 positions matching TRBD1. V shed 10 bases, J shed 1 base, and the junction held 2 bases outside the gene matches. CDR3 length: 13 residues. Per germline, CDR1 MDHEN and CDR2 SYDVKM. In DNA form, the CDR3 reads TGTGCCACCGGGACAGGGAACACCGGGGAGCTGTTTTTT. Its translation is CATGTGNTGELFF.

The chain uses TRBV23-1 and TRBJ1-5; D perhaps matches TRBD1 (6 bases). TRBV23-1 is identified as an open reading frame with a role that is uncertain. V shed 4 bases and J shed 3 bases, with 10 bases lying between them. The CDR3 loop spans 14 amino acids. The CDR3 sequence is CASSPRDTNQPQHF. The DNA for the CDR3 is TGCGCCAGCAGTCCCCGGGACACCAATCAGCCCCAGCATTTT.

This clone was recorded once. CDR3: CASSQDLREKLFF. The CDR3 DNA reads as TGTGCCAGCAGCCAAGATCTTCGGGAAAAACTGTTTTTT. This sequence joins TRBV14 and TRBJ1-4; D not resolved. V was pared by 0 bases and J by 8 bases, with 7 bases between. The CDR3 is 13 amino acids. CDR1 and CDR2 (germline): SGHDN, FVKESK.

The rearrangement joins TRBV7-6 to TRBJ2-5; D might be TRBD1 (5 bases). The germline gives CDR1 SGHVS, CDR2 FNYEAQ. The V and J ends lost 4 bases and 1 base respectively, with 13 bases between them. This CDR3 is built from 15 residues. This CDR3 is CASSSTDRSQETQYF. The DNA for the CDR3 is TGTGCCAGCAGCTCCACCGACAGATCCCAAGAGACCCAGTACTTC.

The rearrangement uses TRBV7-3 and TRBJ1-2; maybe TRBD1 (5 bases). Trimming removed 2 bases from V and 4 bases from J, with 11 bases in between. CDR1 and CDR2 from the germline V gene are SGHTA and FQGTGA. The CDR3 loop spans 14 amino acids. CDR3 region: CASSLSGGFYGYTF. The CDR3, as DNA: TGTGCCAGCAGCTTATCGGGGGGTTTCTATGGCTACACCTTC.

The CDR3 spells CASSKQGNYGYTF. CDR3 coding DNA: TGTGCCAGTAGTAAGCAGGGAAACTATGGCTACACCTTC. This chain connects TRBV19 to TRBJ1-2, with a tentative D call TRBD1 (5 bases). The V and J ends lost 4 bases and 2 bases respectively, with 8 bases between them. The CDR3 has 13 amino acids. Germline CDR1 reads LNHDA; CDR2 reads SQIVND (reference sequence). Filled out from reference TRBV19 and TRBJ1-2, the complete variable domain reads DGGITQSPKYLFRKEGQNVTLSCEQNLNHDAMYWYRQDPGQGLRLIYYSQIVNDFQKGDIAEGYSVSREKKESFPLTVTSAQKNPTAFYLCASSKQGNYGYTFGSGTRLTVV.

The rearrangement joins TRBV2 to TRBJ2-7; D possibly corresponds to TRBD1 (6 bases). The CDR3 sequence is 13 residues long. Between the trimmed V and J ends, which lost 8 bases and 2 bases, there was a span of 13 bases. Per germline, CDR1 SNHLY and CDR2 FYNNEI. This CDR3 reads CASATGSPYEQYF. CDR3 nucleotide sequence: TGTGCCAGCGCAACAGGGTCGCCCTACGAGCAGTACTTC.

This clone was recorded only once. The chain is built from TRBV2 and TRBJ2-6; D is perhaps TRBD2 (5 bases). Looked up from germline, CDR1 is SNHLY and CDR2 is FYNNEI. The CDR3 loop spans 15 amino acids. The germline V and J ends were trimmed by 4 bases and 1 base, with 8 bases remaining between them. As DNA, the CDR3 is TGTGCCAGCAGTGTCGGGGTATCTGGGGCCAACGTCCTGACTTTC. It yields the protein CASSVGVSGANVLTF.

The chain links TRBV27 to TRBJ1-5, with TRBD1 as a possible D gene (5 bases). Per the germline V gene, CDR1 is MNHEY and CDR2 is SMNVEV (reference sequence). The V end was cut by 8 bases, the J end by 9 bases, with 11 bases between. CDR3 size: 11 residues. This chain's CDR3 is CASGGGWPQHF. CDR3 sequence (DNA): TGTGCCAGCGGCGGGGGTTGGCCCCAGCATTTT.

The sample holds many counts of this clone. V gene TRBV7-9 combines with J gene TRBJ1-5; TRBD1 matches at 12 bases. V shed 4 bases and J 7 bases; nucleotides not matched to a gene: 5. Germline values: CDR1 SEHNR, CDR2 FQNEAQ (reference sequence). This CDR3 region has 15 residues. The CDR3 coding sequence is TGTGCCAGCAGCTGGGACAGGGGGCGAGAACAGCCCCAGCATTTT. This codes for CASSWDRGREQPQHF.

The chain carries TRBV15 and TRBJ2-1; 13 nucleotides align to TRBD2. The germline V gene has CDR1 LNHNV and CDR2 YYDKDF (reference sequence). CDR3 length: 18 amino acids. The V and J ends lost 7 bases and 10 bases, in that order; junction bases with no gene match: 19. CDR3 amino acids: CATKGGQSGTSGIGEQFF. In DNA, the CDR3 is TGTGCCACCAAGGGGGGACAGAGCGGGACTAGCGGGATCGGCGAGCAGTTCTTC.

Here the CDR3 reads CASSHNHGEQYF. The CDR3, as DNA: TGTGCCAGCAGCCATAACCACGGGGAGCAGTACTTC. The V gene is TRBV3-1 (or the pseudogene TRBV3-2), the J gene TRBJ2-7; D ambiguous. The CDR3 spans 12 residues. Trimming took 3 bases from V and 7 from J, leaving 10 bases between them. CDR1 is LGHDT, CDR2 YNNKEL, per germline (reference sequence).